This entry is about one TCR beta chain. The CDR3 runs to 18 residues. Germline V CDR1 and CDR2: SNHLY, FYNNEI. The V and J ends lost 3 bases and 4 bases respectively, with 23 bases between them. This specimen belongs to a study of early T cells in non-severe SARS-CoV-2 infection. Individual cDNA molecules each received unique molecular identifiers attached to them. One entry per CDR3 protein, called by TCRdb with MiXCR from the 5' RACE reads. The sample records under 60,000 distinct CDR3 sequences, 5.6% being singletons. The specimen was whole blood. This clonotype originated in an adult who was a healthcare worker with PCR-confirmed SARS-CoV-2 infection or an uninfected control (not recorded which). The chain has TRBV2 and TRBJ2-3, with TRBD1 as a possible D gene (6 bases). Here the CDR3 reads CASSDLQPILGGPDTQYF. DNA of the CDR3: TGTGCCAGCAGTGATCTCCAGCCGATCCTAGGGGGACCAGATACGCAGTATTTT.